The source of this T cell receptor (beta chain) is a study of naive and memory T cell subsets. Points from the study as a whole: Diversity fell and Gini index rose from naive through CM, EM, EMRA. Expression changes during T cell differentiation may affect RNA-based TCR counts.

CDR1 and CDR2 (germline): SGHRS, YFSETQ. CDR3 length equals 17 residues. The ends lost 3 bases at V and 6 bases at J; junction bases unmatched: 13. A note on this clonotype: What it binds is unknown.

Cells stained for CD3, CD4, CD8, CD45RA, CD27 and viability were sorted into four CD45RA/CD27 subsets. Two oligonucleotides, mixed equimolar, formed the beta constant-region primer covering TRBC1 and TRBC2. A 12-nucleotide UMI and the SP2 primer were added to the cDNA 3' end by oligonucleotide ligation. TCRdb passed the UMI-ligation and nested PCR reads through MiXCR, listing each CDR3 protein once. The sample has over 75,000 distinct CDR3 sequences, less than 15% seen once; the top ten hold approximately 0.93%. Sequenced: central memory CD4+ T cells from blood. This TCR derives from a human donor in good health. This rearrangement joins TRBV5-1 to TRBJ2-1; 9 bases map to TRBD1. As DNA, the CDR3 is TGCGCCAGCAGCTCTTCTGATGGGACAGGGAGGGTCAATGAGCAGTTCTTC. It specifies CASSSSDGTGRVNEQFF.